The rows below give T cell receptor beta chains drawn from one sample of a study of cytomegalovirus exposure and HLA in healthy donors. The method was immunoSEQ multiplex PCR; TCRdb's version includes in-frame clones alone and lacks a portion of them. The data show 100,000 or so clones, approximately 80% seen once. Sequenced material: PBMCs. These TCRs come from a man in his late teens or twenties in good health and CMV-seronegative. The CDR3 runs from the conserved cysteine through the conserved F or W. Each record gives: J gene, clone size, V gene, D gene, CDR3 protein, CDR3 DNA. D genes are given only for firm matches. Not every row has a clone size; where given, it reads once, few, many or a size class.

J gene: TRBJ2-7
clone size: .
V gene: TRBV7-3
D gene: .
CDR3 protein: CASSIGQHSSYEQYF
CDR3 DNA: TGTGCCAGCAGCATTGGACAGCACAGCTCCTACGAGCAGTACTTC

J gene: TRBJ1-5
clone size: .
V gene: TRBV7-9
D gene: TRBD1
CDR3 protein: CASSLAKTGASNQPQHF
CDR3 DNA: TGTGCCAGCAGCTTAGCAAAGACAGGGGCTAGCAATCAGCCCCAGCATTTT

J gene: TRBJ1-1
clone size: .
V gene: TRBV20-1
D gene: .
CDR3 protein: CSAEVQIEAFF
CDR3 DNA: TGCAGTGCGGAGGTCCAAATTGAAGCTTTCTTT

J gene: TRBJ1-1
clone size: .
V gene: TRBV19
D gene: .
CDR3 protein: CASSRVMNTEAFF
CDR3 DNA: TGTGCCAGTAGTAGAGTCATGAACACTGAAGCTTTCTTT

J gene: TRBJ2-7
clone size: .
V gene: TRBV27
D gene: TRBD2
CDR3 protein: CASSPGGDWSYEQYF
CDR3 DNA: TGTGCCAGCAGTCCCGGGGGGGATTGGTCCTACGAGCAGTACTTC

J gene: TRBJ1-6
clone size: .
V gene: TRBV10-3
D gene: .
CDR3 protein: CAISESVVTGLSYNSPLHF
CDR3 DNA: TGTGCCATCAGTGAGTCTGTGGTGACAGGCCTCTCCTATAATTCACCCCTCCACTTT

J gene: TRBJ2-2
clone size: once
V gene: TRBV4-2
D gene: TRBD1
CDR3 protein: CASSPANRGTGVPGELFF
CDR3 DNA: TGTGCCAGCAGCCCGGCCAACCGGGGGACAGGGGTACCCGGGGAGCTGTTTTTT

J gene: TRBJ2-7
clone size: .
V gene: TRBV19
D gene: TRBD2
CDR3 protein: CASRSGEGWGEQYF
CDR3 DNA: TGTGCCAGTAGGTCTGGGGAGGGTTGGGGCGAGCAGTACTTC

J gene: TRBJ1-6
clone size: .
V gene: TRBV11-3
D gene: TRBD1
CDR3 protein: CASSPGTGPNSPLHF
CDR3 DNA: TGTGCCAGCAGCCCGGGGACAGGACCCAATTCACCCCTCCACTTT

J gene: TRBJ2-7
clone size: .
V gene: TRBV5-1
D gene: .
CDR3 protein: CASSFGLTAEEQYF
CDR3 DNA: TGCGCCAGCAGCTTCGGACTTACCGCCGAGGAGCAGTACTTC

J gene: TRBJ1-2
clone size: .
V gene: TRBV7-9
D gene: .
CDR3 protein: CASSHLFRYGYTF
CDR3 DNA: TGTGCCAGCAGCCATCTCTTCCGGTATGGCTACACCTTC

J gene: TRBJ2-1
clone size: .
V gene: TRBV10-3
D gene: TRBD2
CDR3 protein: CAISEPAGGQHNEQFF
CDR3 DNA: TGTGCCATCAGTGAGCCAGCGGGGGGGCAACACAATGAGCAGTTCTTC

J gene: TRBJ1-4
clone size: once
V gene: TRBV9
D gene: .
CDR3 protein: CASSVGTVDFNEKLFF
CDR3 DNA: TGTGCCAGCAGCGTAGGTACAGTGGACTTCAATGAAAAACTGTTTTTT

J gene: TRBJ1-3
clone size: once
V gene: TRBV19
D gene: .
CDR3 protein: CASSIGFRGIGNTIYF
CDR3 DNA: TGTGCCAGTAGTATCGGATTCAGGGGAATCGGAAACACCATATATTTT

J gene: TRBJ2-3
clone size: .
V gene: TRBV5-1
D gene: TRBD1
CDR3 protein: CASSPGQGGDTQYF
CDR3 DNA: TGCGCCAGCAGCCCCGGACAGGGAGGAGATACGCAGTATTTT

J gene: TRBJ2-7
clone size: .
V gene: TRBV6-5
D gene: .
CDR3 protein: CASSYSTAPASYEQYF
CDR3 DNA: TGTGCCAGCAGTTACTCTACAGCCCCGGCCTCCTACGAGCAGTACTTC

J gene: TRBJ2-7
clone size: .
V gene: TRBV18
D gene: TRBD1
CDR3 protein: CASSPGTGPYEQYF
CDR3 DNA: TGTGCCAGCTCACCCGGGACAGGGCCCTACGAGCAGTACTTC

J gene: TRBJ2-7
clone size: .
V gene: TRBV29-1
D gene: .
CDR3 protein: CSVTGSSREQYF
CDR3 DNA: TGCAGCGTGACAGGCTCCTCGCGCGAGCAGTACTTC

J gene: TRBJ1-5
clone size: .
V gene: TRBV10-3
D gene: TRBD1
CDR3 protein: CATRDRADQPQHF
CDR3 DNA: TGTGCCACCCGCGACAGGGCCGATCAGCCCCAGCATTTT

J gene: TRBJ1-4
clone size: .
V gene: TRBV13
D gene: TRBD1
CDR3 protein: CASSSDRGMTNEKLFF
CDR3 DNA: TGTGCCAGCAGCTCGGACAGGGGGATGACTAATGAAAAACTGTTTTTT

J gene: TRBJ2-7
clone size: .
V gene: TRBV5-6
D gene: .
CDR3 protein: CASSLGSQMKYEQYF
CDR3 DNA: TGTGCCAGCAGCTTGGGTTCCCAGATGAAGTACGAGCAGTACTTC

J gene: TRBJ2-7
clone size: .
V gene: TRBV27
D gene: TRBD1
CDR3 protein: CASSMLGQGPLF
CDR3 DNA: TGTGCCAGCAGTATGCTCGGACAGGGCCCTCTCTTC

J gene: TRBJ2-3
clone size: .
V gene: TRBV9
D gene: TRBD2
CDR3 protein: CASCRSGGGTDTQYF
CDR3 DNA: TGTGCCAGCTGCCGATCGGGGGGGGGCACAGATACGCAGTATTTT

J gene: TRBJ2-1
clone size: .
V gene: TRBV9
D gene: .
CDR3 protein: CASSVVGGSYNEQFF
CDR3 DNA: TGTGCCAGCAGCGTAGTGGGGGGATCCTACAATGAGCAGTTCTTC

J gene: TRBJ2-7
clone size: .
V gene: TRBV27
D gene: TRBD1
CDR3 protein: CASSFGTGGGEQYF
CDR3 DNA: TGTGCCAGCAGTTTCGGGACAGGGGGCGGCGAGCAGTACTTC

J gene: TRBJ2-3
clone size: .
V gene: TRBV10-3
D gene: TRBD2
CDR3 protein: CAISESGPQGLAGGATDTQYF
CDR3 DNA: TGTGCCATCAGTGAGTCGGGGCCACAGGGACTAGCGGGGGGAGCCACAGATACGCAGTATTTT

J gene: TRBJ2-1
clone size: .
V gene: TRBV7-9
D gene: TRBD2
CDR3 protein: CASTGGAASEQFF
CDR3 DNA: TGTGCCAGCACCGGGGGGGCCGCCAGTGAGCAGTTCTTC

J gene: TRBJ2-7
clone size: .
V gene: TRBV7-8
D gene: .
CDR3 protein: CASSLAGGSYEQYF
CDR3 DNA: TGTGCCAGCAGCTTAGCGGGGGGCTCCTACGAGCAGTACTTC

J gene: TRBJ1-6
clone size: .
V gene: TRBV7-8
D gene: .
CDR3 protein: CASSVTGSYNSPLHF
CDR3 DNA: TGTGCCAGCAGTGTCACAGGGTCCTATAATTCACCCCTCCACTTT

J gene: TRBJ2-1
clone size: .
V gene: TRBV15
D gene: TRBD2
CDR3 protein: CATSPAGLAGYNEQFF
CDR3 DNA: TGTGCCACCAGCCCCGCGGGACTAGCGGGGTATAATGAGCAGTTCTTC

J gene: TRBJ2-2
clone size: .
V gene: TRBV6-6
D gene: .
CDR3 protein: CASSPLTGWGLFF
CDR3 DNA: TGTGCCAGCAGTCCTTTGACAGGCTGGGGGCTGTTTTTT

J gene: TRBJ1-2
clone size: .
V gene: TRBV5-1
D gene: .
CDR3 protein: CASSFETFGYGYTF
CDR3 DNA: TGCGCCAGCAGCTTTGAGACATTTGGGTATGGCTACACCTTC

J gene: TRBJ1-1
clone size: .
V gene: TRBV12-5
D gene: TRBD1
CDR3 protein: CASGPFYATGINTEAFF
CDR3 DNA: TGTGCTAGTGGTCCATTCTACGCGACAGGGATCAACACTGAAGCTTTCTTT

J gene: TRBJ1-2
clone size: .
V gene: TRBV18
D gene: .
CDR3 protein: CASSPPSVGRGSYGYTF
CDR3 DNA: TGTGCCAGCTCACCGCCAAGTGTAGGGCGCGGGAGCTATGGCTACACCTTC

J gene: TRBJ2-7
clone size: .
V gene: TRBV5-1
D gene: TRBD1
CDR3 protein: CASSLEGTGGREQYF
CDR3 DNA: TGCGCCAGCAGCTTGGAAGGGACAGGGGGACGGGAGCAGTACTTC

J gene: TRBJ2-3
clone size: .
V gene: TRBV4-1
D gene: TRBD2
CDR3 protein: CASSQLTSGGIRLVGTQYF
CDR3 DNA: TGCGCCAGCAGCCAATTAACTAGCGGGGGGATTCGTTTGGTCGGTACGCAGTATTTT

J gene: TRBJ1-1
clone size: .
V gene: TRBV10-1
D gene: .
CDR3 protein: CASSEAQGSTEAFF
CDR3 DNA: TGCGCCAGCAGTGAAGCCCAGGGATCCACTGAAGCTTTCTTT

J gene: TRBJ1-2
clone size: .
V gene: TRBV5-1
D gene: TRBD1
CDR3 protein: CASSLGRTGDAYGYTF
CDR3 DNA: TGCGCCAGCAGCCTGGGCCGAACAGGGGACGCATATGGCTACACCTTC

J gene: TRBJ1-2
clone size: .
V gene: TRBV11-2
D gene: .
CDR3 protein: CASSPVRSSGHHTRGYTF
CDR3 DNA: TGTGCCAGCAGCCCGGTCAGGTCCTCCGGCCACCATACGAGAGGCTACACCTTC

J gene: TRBJ2-7
clone size: .
V gene: TRBV28
D gene: TRBD1
CDR3 protein: CASSFPGTAYEQYF
CDR3 DNA: TGTGCCAGCAGTTTCCCCGGGACAGCCTACGAGCAGTACTTC